This TCR beta chain was captured in a study of T cells after yellow fever vaccination. Notes on the study in general: Among primary-vaccination clones, most reappeared after the booster, at roughly 95% for CD4 and approximately 88% for CD8. In FACS-sorted repertoires, abundant clonotypes from the bulk population could appear as contaminants. Though it reached lower strength, the secondary response hit its peak faster, day 5 versus 15.

V was trimmed by 3 bases and J by 2 bases, leaving 11 bases between them. The CDR3 is made up of 15 amino acids. The germline V gene has CDR1 SGHDT and CDR2 YYEEEE. This clonotype has a handful of counts. Its target is unknown. Via MiXCR, TCRdb re-called the 5' RACE reads, giving one row per CDR3 protein. The repertoire consists of hundreds of thousands of distinct CDR3 sequences, with roughly 4.3% occurring once and the leading ten covering under 30%. The sequenced sample was PBMCs, obtained 5 days after the yellow fever booster vaccination. This rearrangement joins TRBV5-6 to TRBJ1-4; D is unresolved. This clonotype was sampled from a man aged 18-30 years who received the YFV17D yellow fever vaccine. The CDR3 DNA reads TGTGCCAGCAGCTGGGGTAGATTGACTAATGAAAAACTGTTTTTT. Amino acid sequence: CASSWGRLTNEKLFF.